The clone carrying this TCR beta chain was recorded many times. No antigen is known for it. The data originate from a study of neurological immune-mediated disorders. The unsorted libraries were produced from 2 million PBMCs held at -80 C. Regarding the study as a whole: None of the CDR3 amino acid sequences of expanded clones were shared across subjects, and this suggested private repertoires in all groups.

Per germline, CDR1 SGHRS and CDR2 YFSETQ. Between the trimmed V and J ends, which lost 6 bases and 3 bases, there was a span of 13 bases. The CDR3 consists of 13 residues. TCRdb re-analysed the 5' RACE reads in MiXCR, keeping a single row per CDR3 protein. The table includes about 14,000 distinct CDR3 sequences, around 9.3% detected once. This TCR was recovered from a woman in her thirties or forties in good health. Sample: PBMCs. The rearrangement joins TRBV5-1 to TRBJ2-7; D ambiguous. This chain's CDR3 is CASTSTLSYEQYF. Here the CDR3 DNA reads TGCGCCAGCACCTCTACTCTCAGCTACGAGCAGTACTTC.